The 20 T cell receptor beta chains reported below all come from one sample, sequenced in a study of Ad26.COV2.S vaccination and SARS-CoV-2 variants. Sequencing was performed with immunoSEQ multiplex PCR; in TCRdb, only in-frame clones are kept and a portion is missing. Among about 97,000 clones listed, 60% to 85% were seen once. The sequencing here drew on peripheral blood, taken after recovery from COVID-19. The receptors stem from a human donor who had recovered from COVID-19.

This chain uses TRBV30 with TRBJ2-5; D remains unclear. Trimming stripped 0 bases from V and 9 bases from J, with 17 bases between. CDR3 length: 14 residues. Germline values: CDR1 GTSNPN, CDR2 SVGIG (reference sequence). The CDR3 spells CAWSVGLRDRPQYF. The CDR3 DNA follows: TGTGCCTGGAGTGTTGGTCTAAGAGATCGGCCCCAGTACTTC.

This chain joins TRBV4-1 and TRBJ1-1; D possibly corresponds to TRBD1 (6 bases). V shed 2 bases and J shed 0 bases, with 16 bases lying between them. The CDR3 length is 17 residues. Germline CDR1 is MGHRA and CDR2 is YSYEKL. The CDR3 DNA reads TGCGCCAGCAGCCAATCTGGGGGCAGGTCCATGAACACTGAAGCTTTCTTT. Residues: CASSQSGGRSMNTEAFF.

This clone was detected only a few times. The chain employs TRBV4-2 and TRBJ2-7; 13 bases line up with TRBD2. The germline CDR1 and CDR2 sequences are LGHNA and YNFKEQ. V was pared by 0 bases and J by 3 bases, with 2 bases of the junction left unmatched. This CDR3 has 16 amino acids. This chain's CDR3 is CASSQDRLAGGYEQYF. For the CDR3, the DNA is TGTGCCAGCAGCCAAGATAGACTAGCGGGGGGCTACGAGCAGTACTTC.

The rearrangement joins TRBV18 to TRBJ1-6; TRBD1 matches 7 bases. Germline V gives CDR1 KGHSH, CDR2 LQKENI. The CDR3 extends over 15 amino acids. With 3 bases clipped from V and 6 bases from J, the junction kept 5 bases outside the gene matches. CDR3 sequence (DNA): TGTGCCAGCTCACCGCCGGGACAGATTAATTCACCCCTCCACTTT. This codes for CASSPPGQINSPLHF.

The CDR3 DNA is TGTGCCAGTAGTTTCCCTAACACTCTTGAAGCTTTCTTT. Encoded protein: CASSFPNTLEAFF. The chain combines TRBV19 with TRBJ1-1, with no clear D. Germline V gives CDR1 LNHDA, CDR2 SQIVND (reference sequence). This CDR3 spans 13 amino acids. Trimming stripped 5 bases from V and 7 bases from J, with 14 bases between. Using reference TRBV19 and TRBJ1-1 for the parts outside the CDR3, the full variable domain is DGGITQSPKYLFRKEGQNVTLSCEQNLNHDAMYWYRQDPGQGLRLIYYSQIVNDFQKGDIAEGYSVSREKKESFPLTVTSAQKNPTAFYLCASSFPNTLEAFFGQGTRLTVV.

The chain's CDR3 is CASGTGEADTQYF. The CDR3 bases are TGTGCCAGCGGGACAGGGGAGGCGGATACGCAGTATTTT. V and J are TRBV6-5 and TRBJ2-3; 10 bases are a match to TRBD1. Unmatched junction bases numbered 5, after V lost 8 bases and J lost 6 bases. The CDR3 covers 13 residues. Germline-derived CDR1 and CDR2 are MNHEY and SVGAGI.

V and J are TRBV5-4 and TRBJ2-1, with 7 bases lining up with TRBD1. Germline-derived CDR1 and CDR2 are SGHNT and YYREEE (reference sequence). With 3 bases clipped from V and 5 bases from J, the junction kept 5 bases outside the gene matches. The CDR3 loop spans 14 amino acids. The chain's CDR3 is CASSYGTENNEQFF. The CDR3 DNA is TGTGCCAGCAGCTACGGGACAGAAAACAATGAGCAGTTCTTC.

This chain uses TRBV6-5 with TRBJ1-5; D unresolved. The length of the CDR3 is 13 residues. Germline V gene data show CDR1 as MNHEY and CDR2 as SVGAGI. The V and J ends lost 9 bases and 3 bases respectively, with 12 bases between them. CDR3 protein: CASADYFNQPQHF. The CDR3 coding sequence is TGTGCCAGTGCGGATTATTTCAATCAGCCCCAGCATTTT.

The chain couples TRBV12-3 or TRBV12-4 to TRBJ1-5; the D is unclear. CDR3 length: 13 amino acids. V lost 3 bases and J lost 4, with 7 bases in between. The CDR3 spells CASSFIANQPQHF. The CDR3 DNA sequence: TGTGCCAGCAGTTTCATTGCGAATCAGCCCCAGCATTTT.

The chain recombines TRBV5-6 with TRBJ1-6; 8 positions match TRBD1. This CDR3 has 16 amino acids. Germline V lookup: CDR1 SGHDT, CDR2 YYEEEE. V trimming: 0 bases; J trimming: 7 bases; junction bases outside the gene matches: 6. CDR3 in DNA: TGTGCCAGCAGCTTGGGGACAGGGTTAATCAATTCACCCCTCCACTTT. The encoded protein is CASSLGTGLINSPLHF.

V gene TRBV18 combines with J gene TRBJ2-2; D gene unclear. Germline lookup yields CDR1 KGHSH and CDR2 LQKENI. V was trimmed by 2 bases and J by 5 bases, leaving 9 bases between them. The CDR3 is made up of 14 amino acids. This chain's CDR3 is CASSPAGGTGELFF. The DNA of the CDR3 is TGTGCCAGCTCACCAGCTGGCGGAACCGGGGAGCTGTTTTTT. Using reference TRBV18 and TRBJ2-2 for the parts outside the CDR3, the full variable domain is NAGVMQNPRHLVRRRGQEARLRCSPMKGHSHVYWYRQLPEEGLKFMVYLQKENIIDESGMPKERFSAEFPKEGPSILRIQQVVRGDSAAYFCASSPAGGTGELFFGEGSRLTVL.

The chain employs TRBV6-2 or TRBV6-3 and TRBJ2-2; TRBD1 agrees at 7 bases. V shed 2 bases, J shed 3 bases, and the junction held 6 bases outside the gene matches. CDR3 size: 16 residues. Germline V gene data show CDR1 as MNHEY and CDR2 as SVGEGT. The CDR3 DNA is TGTGCCAGCAGTTACAAGACAGGGACCGACACCGGGGAGCTGTTTTTT. Its protein product is CASSYKTGTDTGELFF.

In its sample, this clone was seen once. The V and J genes are TRBV28 and TRBJ1-2; TRBD1 aligns across 9 bases. This CDR3 has 15 residues. From germline, CDR1 is MDHEN and CDR2 SYDVKM. J lost 8 bases, V lost 5 bases, and 12 bases had no gene match. The CDR3 sequence: CASSPGDRAPDGYTF. The DNA for the CDR3 is TGTGCCAGCAGTCCAGGGGACAGGGCACCTGACGGCTACACCTTC.

The rearrangement links TRBV5-1 to TRBJ2-3, with TRBD2 matching 8 bases. Germline V CDR1 and CDR2: SGHRS, YFSETQ. This CDR3 is 16 amino acids long. The V segment lost 5 bases and the J segment 4 bases; nucleotides outside the gene matches: 12. This CDR3 is CASRPLAGGVADTQYF. The CDR3 region has the DNA TGCGCCAGCAGGCCTCTAGCCGGGGGGGTGGCAGATACGCAGTATTTT.

This clone was found once. The chain couples TRBV28 to TRBJ2-1; 7 nucleotides agree with TRBD1. The CDR3 runs 14 residues. The germline V gene encodes CDR1 MDHEN and CDR2 SYDVKM. V shed 8 bases, J shed 5 bases, and the junction held 9 bases outside the gene matches. As DNA, the CDR3 is TGTGCCAGCGGTGCTCTTGACAGGGACAATGAGCAGTTCTTC. The encoded protein is CASGALDRDNEQFF.

This chain uses TRBV24-1 with TRBJ2-1; D is perhaps TRBD1 or TRBD2 (5 bases each). Looked up from germline, CDR1 is KGHDR and CDR2 is SFDVKD. CDR3 length equals 17 residues. V was trimmed by 3 bases and J by 0 bases, leaving 14 bases between them. CDR3 sequence reads: CATSDPLAGSSYNEQFF. DNA of the CDR3: TGTGCCACCAGTGATCCCCTTGCAGGGAGCTCCTACAATGAGCAGTTCTTC.

In its sample, this clone was seen a few times. V usage is TRBV4-2 and J usage is TRBJ1-3; D gene unclear. Trimming took 0 bases from V and 3 from J, leaving 36 bases between them. The CDR3 is 24 amino acids. Germline V gene data show CDR1 as LGHNA and CDR2 as YNFKEQ. The CDR3 reads CASSQERIRPRASSRIPSGNTIYF. CDR3 sequence (DNA): TGTGCCAGCAGCCAAGAACGCATCAGGCCCCGCGCAAGCTCCAGGATACCCAGTGGAAACACCATATATTTT.

This clone came up a few times. The V and J genes are TRBV5-3 and TRBJ1-5; maybe TRBD1 (5 bases). Being an ORF, TRBV5-3 has a function that is uncertain. V lost 4 bases and J 5 bases, leaving 13 bases between the germline ends. The CDR3 contains 14 residues. CDR3 coding DNA: TGTGCCAGAAGCACCTTCGACAGTCATCAGCCCCAGCATTTT. As protein: CARSTFDSHQPQHF.

This clone was seen a few times. This CDR3 is also generated by other DNA sequences in the sample. CDR3 loop: CASSWDGNSPLHF. The CDR3 DNA reads TGTGCCAGCAGTTGGGACGGCAATTCACCCCTCCACTTT. The chain joins TRBV6-5 to TRBJ1-6; a possible D gene is TRBD1 (5 bases). V was pared by 4 bases and J by 7 bases, with 8 bases between. Per germline, CDR1 MNHEY and CDR2 SVGAGI. The CDR3 runs to 13 residues.

The V call is TRBV29-1, the J call TRBJ2-1, with D possibly TRBD1 on 6 matching bases. The CDR3 totals 14 residues. CDR1 SQVTM and CDR2 ANQGSEA come from the germline V gene. Trimming pared 6 bases from V and 1 base from J, leaving 13 bases between. In DNA, the CDR3 is TGCAGCGTCCACCGGGACACTTCCTACAATGAGCAGTTCTTC. This translates into CSVHRDTSYNEQFF.